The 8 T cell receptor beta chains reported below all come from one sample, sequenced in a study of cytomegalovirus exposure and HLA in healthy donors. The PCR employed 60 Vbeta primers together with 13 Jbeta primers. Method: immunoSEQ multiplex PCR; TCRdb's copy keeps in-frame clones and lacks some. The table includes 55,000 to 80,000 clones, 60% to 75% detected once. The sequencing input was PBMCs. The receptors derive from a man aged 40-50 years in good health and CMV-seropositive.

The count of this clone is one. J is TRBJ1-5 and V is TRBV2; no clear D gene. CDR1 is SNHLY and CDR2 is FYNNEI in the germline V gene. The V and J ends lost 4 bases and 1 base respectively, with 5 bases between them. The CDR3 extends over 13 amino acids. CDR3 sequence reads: CASSGESNQPQHF. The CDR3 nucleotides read TGTGCCAGCAGTGGAGAGAGCAATCAGCCCCAGCATTTT.

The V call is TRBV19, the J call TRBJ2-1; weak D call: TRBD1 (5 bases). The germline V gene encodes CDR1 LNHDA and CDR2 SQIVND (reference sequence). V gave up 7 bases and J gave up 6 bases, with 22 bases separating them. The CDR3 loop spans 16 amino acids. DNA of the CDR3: TGTGCCAGTACATCTTCCCGACAGACGGTATCCAATGAGCAGTTCTTC. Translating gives CASTSSRQTVSNEQFF.

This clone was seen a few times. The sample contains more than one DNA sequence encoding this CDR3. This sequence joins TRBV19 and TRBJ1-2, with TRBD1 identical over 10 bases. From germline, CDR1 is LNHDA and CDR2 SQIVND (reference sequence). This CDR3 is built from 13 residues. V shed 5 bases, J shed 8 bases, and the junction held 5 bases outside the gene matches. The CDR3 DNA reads TGTGCCAGTAGTCCGGACAGGGGGGGCGGCTACACCTTC. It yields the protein CASSPDRGGGYTF.

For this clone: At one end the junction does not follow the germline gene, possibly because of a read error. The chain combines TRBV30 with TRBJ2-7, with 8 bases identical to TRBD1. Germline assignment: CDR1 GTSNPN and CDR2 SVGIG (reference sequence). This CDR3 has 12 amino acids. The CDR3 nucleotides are TGTGCCTGGAGGACCGAGGACAGGGAAATGAACTTC. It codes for CAWRTEDREMNF.

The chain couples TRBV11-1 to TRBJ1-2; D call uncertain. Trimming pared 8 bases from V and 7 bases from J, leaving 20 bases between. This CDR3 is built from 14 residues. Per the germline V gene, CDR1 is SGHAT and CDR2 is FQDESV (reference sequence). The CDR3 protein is CASRPRTGFAGYTF. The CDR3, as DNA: TGTGCCAGCCGACCAAGGACGGGATTCGCTGGCTACACCTTC. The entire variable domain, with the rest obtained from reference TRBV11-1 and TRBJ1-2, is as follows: EAEVAQSPRYKITEKSQAVAFWCDPISGHATLYWYRQILGQGPELLVQFQDESVVDDSQLPKDRFSAERLKGVDSTLKIQPAELGDSAMYLCASRPRTGFAGYTFGSGTRLTVV.

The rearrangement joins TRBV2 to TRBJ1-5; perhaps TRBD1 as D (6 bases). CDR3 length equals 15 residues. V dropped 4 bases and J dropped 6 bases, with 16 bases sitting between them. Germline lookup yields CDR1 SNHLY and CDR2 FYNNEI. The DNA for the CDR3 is TGTGCCAGCAGTGCTGGGGGCAGGGGTTTTCAGCCCCAGCATTTT. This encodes CASSAGGRGFQPQHF.

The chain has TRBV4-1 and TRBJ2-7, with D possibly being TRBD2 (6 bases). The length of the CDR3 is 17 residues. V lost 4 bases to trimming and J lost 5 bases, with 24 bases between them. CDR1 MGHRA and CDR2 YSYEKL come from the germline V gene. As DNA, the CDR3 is TGCGCCAGCAGCCCTCCGTTCTTACTAGCAGGTTTCCACGAGCAGTACTTC. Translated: CASSPPFLLAGFHEQYF.

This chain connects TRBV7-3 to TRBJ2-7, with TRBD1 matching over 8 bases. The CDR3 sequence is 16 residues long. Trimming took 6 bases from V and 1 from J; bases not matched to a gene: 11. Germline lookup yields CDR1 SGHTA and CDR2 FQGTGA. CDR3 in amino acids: CASSIEGRTGSYEQYF. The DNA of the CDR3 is TGTGCCAGCAGTATAGAGGGGCGGACAGGGTCCTACGAGCAGTACTTC.